These 27 T cell receptor beta chains came from one sample sequenced in a study of CDR3 diversity in severe acne. TCRdb recomputed calls from the PCR reads with MiXCR, one row per CDR3 protein. This table holds about 84,000 distinct CDR3 sequences, around 53% found once. Material: blood. Source of these receptors: a male donor in good health, without acne.

V is TRBV19 and J is TRBJ2-1, with TRBD2 identical over 8 bases. CDR3 size: 14 residues. Germline V gene lookup returns CDR1 LNHDA and CDR2 SQIVND (reference sequence). The trim removed 1 base at V and 6 bases at J, leaving 2 bases unmatched. For the CDR3, the DNA is TGTGCCAGTAGTATAGCGGGAGGGCTCAATGAGCAGTTCTTC. This codes for CASSIAGGLNEQFF.

Turning to this clonotype: This likely comes from a read error, as the CDR3 has no conserved phenylalanine or tryptophan at its end. V is TRBV30 and J is TRBJ2-2, with D tentatively TRBD1 (5 bases). Per the germline V gene, CDR1 is GTSNPN and CDR2 is SVGIG (reference sequence). The CDR3 covers 12 residues. CDR3 region: CAGRKNTGELFL. CDR3 DNA sequence: TGTGCGGGGCGTAAGAACACCGGGGAGCTGTTTCTT.

This clonotype was counted ten times or more. This chain joins TRBV24-1 and TRBJ1-2; a weak D match, TRBD1 (6 bases). There are 15 residues in the CDR3. Germline CDR1 is KGHDR and CDR2 is SFDVKD. V was clipped by 3 bases and J by 8 bases, with 18 bases between them. CDR3 sequence (DNA): TGTGCCACCAGTGATCCGAACTTGAACAGGGAAGGCTACACCTTC. Translating it yields CATSDPNLNREGYTF.

This clonotype was detected only once. The CDR3 nucleotides read TGCAGTGCCCCGACAGGGGGCAATGAGCAGTTCTTC. It specifies CSAPTGGNEQFF. This chain links TRBV20-1 with TRBJ2-1; 9 bases are shared with TRBD1. This CDR3 contains 12 residues. Germline V gives CDR1 DFQATT, CDR2 SNEGSKA (reference sequence). Trimming cost V 6 bases and J 6 bases; bases outside gene matches: 3.

A single count supports this clonotype. One base away lies a much larger clone, so this may be a sequencing read error. The chain recombines TRBV24-1 with TRBJ1-2, with 8 nucleotides matching TRBD1. The germline gives CDR1 KGHDR, CDR2 SFDVKD. The CDR3 totals 14 residues. As DNA, the CDR3 is TGTGCCACCAGTGATCGGACAGGGAACCATGGCTGCACCTTC. Residues: CATSDRTGNHGCTF.

As to this clonotype: This is likely a read error, given that the CDR3 carries no conserved phenylalanine or tryptophan at its end. No DNA is shown, since the ends of the CDR3 on it are uncertain; the CDR3 is the one TCRdb lists. The rearrangement links TRBV11-3 to TRBJ2-5; the DNA was not used to check the table's D call, TRBD2. Germline CDR1 reads SGHNT; CDR2 reads YENEEA. Inclusive of both ends, the CDR3 amounts to 14 amino acids. CDR3: CASSRAGDGYTFGS.

This chain uses TRBV15 with TRBJ2-1; 8 bases map to TRBD2. CDR3 length: 16 amino acids. CDR1 and CDR2 from the germline V gene are LNHNV and YYDKDF (reference sequence). Losses at the gene ends were 3 bases for V and 5 bases for J; bases not matched to a gene: 9. The CDR3 coding sequence is TGTGCCACCAGCAGCGGGGGGGGGGACTTCAACAATGAGCAGTTCTTC. It is translated as CATSSGGGDFNNEQFF.

Many counts were recorded for this clonotype. This sequence joins TRBV11-2 and TRBJ1-1; TRBD1 matches at 9 bases. The V segment lost 3 bases and the J segment 5 bases; nucleotides outside the gene matches: 7. The CDR3 consists of 15 residues. Germline lookup yields CDR1 SGHAT and CDR2 FQNNGV. In DNA, the CDR3 is TGTGCCAGCAGCTTCGGACAGGGGCGAAGGACTGAAGCTTTCTTT. This sequence encodes CASSFGQGRRTEAFF. Drawing the rest from reference TRBV11-2 and TRBJ1-1, the complete variable domain is EAGVAQSPRYKIIEKRQSVAFWCNPISGHATLYWYQQILGQGPKLLIQFQNNGVVDDSQLPKDRFSAERLKGVDSTLKIQPAKLEDSAVYLCASSFGQGRRTEAFFGQGTRLTVV.

The genes are TRBV6-6 and TRBJ1-3; no clear D. The CDR3 is 14 amino acids. CDR1 is MNHNY, CDR2 SVGAGI, per germline (reference sequence). The V end lost 7 bases, the J end lost 0 bases, and 10 bases lay between the germline ends. CDR3 nucleotide sequence: TGTGCCAGCACCGCCGGGAACTCTGGAAACACCATATATTTT. Its translation: CASTAGNSGNTIYF.

In its sample, this clonotype was seen many times. J is TRBJ1-2 and V is TRBV7-8, with 7 bases aligning to TRBD1. This CDR3 has 14 amino acids. Germline CDR1 is SGHVS and CDR2 is FQNEAQ. V shed 5 bases, J shed 4 bases, and the junction held 7 bases outside the gene matches. The CDR3 DNA reads as TGTGCCAGCAGCCGCCAGGACAGGACCTATGGCTACACCTTC. As protein: CASSRQDRTYGYTF.

The J gene is TRBJ2-5, the V gene TRBV28; possibly TRBD2 for D (6 bases). Trimming pared 5 bases from V and 1 base from J, leaving 23 bases between. Germline V lookup: CDR1 MDHEN, CDR2 SYDVKM. This CDR3 is built from 18 residues. CDR3 nucleotide sequence: TGTGCCAGCAGTCAAGACAACCTAGCGCGCGATGCCCAAGAGACCCAGTACTTC. It translates to CASSQDNLARDAQETQYF.

This chain connects TRBV9 to TRBJ2-2, with a possible D match to TRBD2 (5 bases). Germline CDR1 SGDLS, CDR2 YYNGEE. The CDR3 sequence is 14 residues long. Trimming took 2 bases from V and 7 from J, leaving 12 bases between them. The CDR3 loop reads CASSVTSGDGELFF. In DNA form, the CDR3 reads TGTGCCAGCAGCGTGACTTCCGGGGACGGGGAGCTGTTTTTT.

This chain links TRBV20-1 with TRBJ2-4, with 12 bases fitting TRBD2. CDR1 is DFQATT, CDR2 SNEGSKA, per germline (reference sequence). Unmatched junction bases numbered 0, after V lost 3 bases and J lost 0 bases. The CDR3 totals 15 residues. Here the CDR3 DNA reads TGCAGTGCTAGGGGACTAGCGGGAGCCAAAAACATTCAGTACTTC. It yields the protein CSARGLAGAKNIQYF.

The chain joins TRBV7-6 to TRBJ2-7, with 11 nucleotides matching TRBD2. Germline-derived CDR1 and CDR2 are SGHVS and FNYEAQ. V gave up 2 bases and J gave up 4 bases; unmatched junction bases: 1. CDR3 length equals 14 residues. The CDR3 loop reads CASSLLAGGYEQYF. The CDR3 coding sequence is TGTGCCAGCAGCTTACTAGCGGGAGGATACGAGCAGTACTTC.

The V gene is TRBV13, the J gene TRBJ2-1, with 8 nucleotides matching TRBD2. Unmatched junction bases numbered 6, after V lost 4 bases and J lost 4 bases. Germline V gives CDR1 PRHDT, CDR2 FYEKMQ (reference sequence). The CDR3 runs 15 residues. As DNA, the CDR3 is TGTGCCAGCAGCTCCCGGACTAGCAGATACAATGAGCAGTTCTTC. This translates into CASSSRTSRYNEQFF.

This clonotype was recorded only once. The rearrangement links TRBV20-1 to TRBJ1-5; D possibly corresponds to TRBD1 (5 bases). This CDR3 is 13 amino acids long. V lost 3 bases and J lost 9, with 15 bases in between. Germline assignment: CDR1 DFQATT and CDR2 SNEGSKA (reference sequence). DNA for the CDR3: TGCAGTGCTAGGACAGTGAAGCTTATGCCCCAGCATTTT. It is translated as CSARTVKLMPQHF.

In this sample, this clonotype turned up many times. The chain is built from TRBV9 and TRBJ1-3; no reliable D call. The CDR3 runs to 13 residues. The germline V and J ends were trimmed by 3 bases and 7 bases, with 11 bases remaining between them. CDR1 SGDLS and CDR2 YYNGEE come from the germline V gene. The CDR3 sequence is CASSATPPNTIYF. CDR3 nucleotide sequence: TGTGCCAGCAGCGCCACCCCCCCCAACACCATATATTTT.

The sample holds a few counts of this clonotype. V and J are TRBV9 and TRBJ1-6, with 7 nucleotides matching TRBD1. Germline V gene lookup returns CDR1 SGDLS and CDR2 YYNGEE. CDR3 length: 14 residues. J was trimmed by 7 bases and V by 4 bases; bases with no gene match: 5. The CDR3 DNA follows: TGTGCCAGCAGCATCGGGACAGAGAATTCACCCCTCCACTTT. It translates to CASSIGTENSPLHF.

The table lists this clonotype with a few counts. The chain is built from TRBV25-1 and TRBJ2-2; D perhaps matches TRBD1 (6 bases). CDR3 length: 12 residues. Looked up from germline, CDR1 is MGHDK and CDR2 is SYGVNS. The V and J ends lost 3 bases and 10 bases respectively, with 9 bases between them. CDR3 region: CASSDGQSELFF. The CDR3 DNA is TGTGCCAGCAGTGACGGACAGTCGGAGCTGTTTTTT.

The rearrangement joins TRBV7-2 to TRBJ1-1, with D possibly being TRBD1 (6 bases). V lost 4 bases, J lost 1 base, and 19 bases lay in between. Germline CDR1 reads SGHTA; CDR2 reads FQGNSA. The CDR3 runs to 17 residues. DNA for the CDR3: TGTGCCAGCAGCTCAACCACAGGAAGGGGGTCGAACACTGAAGCTTTCTTT. Protein sequence: CASSSTTGRGSNTEAFF.

The table lists this clonotype with many counts. The chain couples TRBV7-2 to TRBJ2-7, with 7 positions matching TRBD2. Trimming took 5 bases from V and 0 from J; bases not matched to a gene: 7. Germline CDR1 and CDR2: SGHTA and FQGNSA. CDR3 length equals 15 residues. In DNA, the CDR3 is TGTGCCAGCAGCGGGCAGGGCGGGGGCTCCTACGAGCAGTACTTC. Its protein is CASSGQGGGSYEQYF. Drawing the rest from reference TRBV7-2 and TRBJ2-7, the complete variable domain is GAGVSQSPSNKVTEKGKDVELRCDPISGHTALYWYRQSLGQGLEFLIYFQGNSAPDKSGLPSDRFSAERTGGSVSTLTIQRTQQEDSAVYLCASSGQGGGSYEQYFGPGTRLTVT.

The V and J genes are TRBV2 and TRBJ1-4; D uncertain. The V gene's germline CDR1 is SNHLY and CDR2 FYNNEI. This CDR3 has 11 amino acids. V lost 7 bases to trimming and J lost 8 bases, with 8 bases between them. CDR3 sequence (DNA): TGTGCCAGCAACGGGCCCGAAAAACTGTTTTTT. Its translation is CASNGPEKLFF.

The sample holds many counts of this clonotype. This chain connects TRBV6-5 to TRBJ1-3; D is perhaps TRBD1 (6 bases). V was trimmed by 4 bases and J by 4 bases, leaving 11 bases between them. The CDR3 loop spans 14 amino acids. The germline gives CDR1 MNHEY, CDR2 SVGAGI. The CDR3 DNA sequence: TGTGCCAGCAGTTCGCAGACAGGCGGAAACACCATATATTTT. Translated, it gives CASSSQTGGNTIYF.

This clonotype was recorded a few times. The chain uses TRBV20-1 and TRBJ2-1; TRBD2 agrees at 11 bases. The junction had 4 bases not matched to a gene; V was cut back by 2 bases and J by 4 bases. CDR1 and CDR2 (germline): DFQATT, SNEGSKA (reference sequence). The CDR3 loop spans 15 amino acids. The CDR3 DNA sequence: TGCAGTGCTAGACGGGGACTAGCGGCTTACAATGAGCAGTTCTTC. This sequence encodes CSARRGLAAYNEQFF.

The rearrangement links TRBV20-1 to TRBJ2-7; the match to TRBD1 covers 9 bases. The CDR3 has 16 residues. With 3 bases clipped from V and 5 bases from J, the junction kept 14 bases outside the gene matches. From germline, CDR1 is DFQATT and CDR2 SNEGSKA (reference sequence). CDR3 in amino acids: CSASLIRGDRANEQYF. The CDR3 bases are TGCAGTGCTAGTCTCATCCGTGGGGACAGGGCCAACGAGCAGTACTTC.

The CDR3 here is CASRTTGFGHEQYF. The CDR3, as DNA: TGTGCCAGCAGGACGACAGGGTTCGGGCACGAGCAGTACTTC. This rearrangement joins TRBV5-6 to TRBJ2-7; 7 bases match TRBD1. With 5 bases clipped from V and 5 bases from J, the junction kept 10 bases outside the gene matches. This CDR3 comprises 14 residues. Per the germline V gene, CDR1 is SGHDT and CDR2 is YYEEEE. The full variable domain, completed using reference TRBV5-6 and TRBJ2-7, is DAGVTQSPTHLIKTRGQQVTLRCSPKSGHDTVSWYQQALGQGPQFIFQYYEEEERQRGNFPDRFSGHQFPNYSSELNVNALLLGDSALYLCASRTTGFGHEQYFGPGTRLTVT.

V and J are TRBV29-1 and TRBJ2-5; TRBD1 is a possible D gene (6 bases). The V end was cut by 7 bases, the J end by 7 bases, with 16 bases between. CDR1 SQVTM and CDR2 ANQGSEA come from the germline V gene. This CDR3 has 12 residues. CDR3 amino acids: CSDWTATGTQYF. In nucleotides, the CDR3 is TGCAGCGACTGGACCGCGACAGGGACCCAGTACTTC.